Below, 4 T cell receptor beta chains from the same sample are listed, as sequenced in a study of blood T cell repertoires in COVID-19 (dated by TCRdb to the early 2020s). Libraries were made using the immunoSEQ multiplex PCR assay. TCRdb's version of the immuneACCESS table is confined to in-frame rearrangements and falls short of the full clone set. An unresolved V gene accounts for under half of the shortfall where checked; the remainder is of unknown origin. The sample table lists 200,000 to 250,000 clones, 86% of them with a count of one. The top ten hold roughly 2% of the sample. The sequenced material came from PBMCs or T cells enriched from blood (not recorded which). Receptors originate from a woman aged 45 to 65 who had recovered from COVID-19.

This clone occurred a few times. The rearrangement links TRBV11-2 to TRBJ2-5; D is unresolved. Germline assignment: CDR1 SGHAT and CDR2 FQNNGV. The CDR3 contains 15 residues. Trimming removed 1 base from V and 2 bases from J, with 11 bases in between. The CDR3 DNA reads TGTGCCAGCAGCTTAGGACGCACGGAGCAAGAGACCCAGTACTTC. Protein: CASSLGRTEQETQYF.

The V gene is TRBV18, the J gene TRBJ2-7; TRBD2 matches 10 bases. Germline V gene data show CDR1 as KGHSH and CDR2 as LQKENI. The CDR3 consists of 16 residues. The junction had 3 bases not matched to a gene; V was cut back by 0 bases and J by 1 base. DNA of the CDR3: TGTGCCAGCTCACCACCTTTAGCGGGAGGTTCCTACGAGCAGTACTTC. It is translated as CASSPPLAGGSYEQYF.

The chain uses TRBV5-6 and TRBJ1-5; a weak D match, TRBD1 (5 bases). V dropped 0 bases and J dropped 2 bases, with 15 bases sitting between them. The germline V gene has CDR1 SGHDT and CDR2 YYEEEE. There are 17 residues in the CDR3. The CDR3 here is CASSLAMQGLGNQPQHF. The CDR3 bases are TGTGCCAGCAGCTTGGCCATGCAGGGACTCGGCAATCAGCCCCAGCATTTT.

V usage is TRBV5-1 and J usage is TRBJ1-6; TRBD1 might be the D (6 bases). Germline V gene sequence: CDR1 SGHRS, CDR2 YFSETQ. Trimming took off 4 bases at V and 6 bases at J, with 11 bases between the two ends. The CDR3 is 14 amino acids. Here the CDR3 reads CASSPGTSNSPLHF. As DNA, the CDR3 is TGCGCCAGCAGCCCCGGGACAAGTAATTCACCCCTCCACTTT.